Included here is one TCR beta chain sequence, with context. Some clones are missing from TCRdb's copy, which holds only in-frame ones; the method was immunoSEQ multiplex PCR. Of approximately 2,000,000 clones in the sample, 85% to 95% were seen once. This sample is part of a study of shared clonotypes between healthy human individuals. There are 16 residues in the CDR3. V lost 6 bases and J lost 6, with 22 bases in between. Germline CDR1 MDHEN, CDR2 SYDVKM. The sequence derives from a man aged 18-30 years in good health. Some clones in this sample may be carry-over from other donors' samples. The sample comprised naive CD4+ T cells from PBMCs. Subset reported: CD45RA+ positively selected. The rearrangement links TRBV28 to TRBJ2-3; no firm D call. As DNA, the CDR3 is TGTGCCAGCAGGACGCCCACTCGCCCCAAGTTGGATACGCAGTATTTT. Translated, it gives CASRTPTRPKLDTQYF.